The T cell receptor beta chain under discussion was sequenced for a study of blood T cell repertoires in COVID-19. Across the study: The cDNA or gDNA used as material had been derived from T cells, B-cell-depleted T cells, or PBMCs.

Sequencing was performed with immunoSEQ multiplex PCR; in TCRdb, only in-frame clones are kept and a portion is missing. The data contain approximately 100,000 clones, 85% to 90% of them singletons. CDR3 length: 14 residues. J gave up 5 bases and V 5 bases, and 7 bases lay outside the gene matches. Germline V gene lookup returns CDR1 LGHDT and CDR2 YNNKEL (reference sequence). The sequence was obtained from a human donor in a cohort sampled during active COVID-19. Sequenced: peripheral blood. J is TRBJ2-5 and V is TRBV3-1 (or the pseudogene TRBV3-2), with TRBD2 matching over 8 bases. CDR3 coding DNA: TGTGCCAGCAGCTCTCGGGGGGGCTGGGAGACCCAGTACTTC. Translating it yields CASSSRGGWETQYF.